The entry that follows covers one TCR beta chain sequence. No antigen is known for it. Germline CDR1 LNHNV, CDR2 YYDKDF (reference sequence). This CDR3 has 15 amino acids. V lost 2 bases and J 3 bases, leaving 10 bases between the germline ends. These data come from a study of blood T cells in healthy people across ages. Primed by a sample-barcoded 5' primer and a J-beta primer mix, a second PCR proceeded for roughly 7 to 11 cycles. TCRdb reprocessed the 5' RACE reads via MiXCR and lists one record per CDR3 protein. The table has about 780,000 distinct CDR3 sequences, around a quarter seen once. Study conclusions and caveats: Among long-lived donors, naive CD4+ cells were more numerous and diversity higher than in aged donors.

These same records also appear under a second study, on T cells of mothers and their children.

This TCR derives from a boy between 5 and 17 years old in good health. This chain joins TRBV15 and TRBJ1-4; possible D gene TRBD1, 5 bases. Sequencing was performed on blood. The CDR3 sequence: CATSRSGPSNEKLFF. As DNA, the CDR3 is TGTGCCACCAGCAGATCAGGGCCATCTAATGAAAAACTGTTTTTT. Combining the CDR3 with reference TRBV15 and TRBJ1-4 gives the whole variable domain DAMVIQNPRYQVTQFGKPVTLSCSQTLNHNVMYWYQQKSSQAPKLLFHYYDKDFNNEADTPDNFQSRRPNTSFCFLDIRSPGLGDTAMYLCATSRSGPSNEKLFFGSGTQLSVL.